Sequencing of this T cell receptor (beta chain) was carried out in a study of Graves' ophthalmopathy and Graves' hyperthyroidism. No donor had other autoimmune disease, uncontrolled infection, pregnancy or lactation. Beta-chain TCR CDR3 regions were amplified from RNA transcripts. First-round RT-PCR with HTBI primers preceded a second-round multiplex PCR. TCRdb passed the multiplex PCR reads through MiXCR, listing each CDR3 protein once. This sample has 600,000 to 700,000 distinct CDR3 sequences; roughly 39% occur once, and the top ten carry around 3.3%. This clonotype was seen more than once but under ten times. The germline gives CDR1 SGDLS, CDR2 YYNGEE. The length of the CDR3 is 16 residues. V shed 5 bases, J shed 8 bases, and the junction held 14 bases outside the gene matches.

Sequenced sample: peripheral blood. The clonotype was recovered from an adult man with Graves' ophthalmopathy. The chain is built from TRBV9 and TRBJ1-4, with TRBD1 matching 8 bases. The CDR3 DNA sequence: TGTGCCAGCAGTTTAAGCGGACAGGGCAATATCGAAAAACTGTTTTTT. It is translated as CASSLSGQGNIEKLFF.